The 8 T cell receptor beta chains below come from one sample, sequenced in a study of T cells in Graves' hyperthyroidism and ophthalmopathy. From RNA transcripts, TCR beta CDR3 regions were amplified. First-round RT-PCR targeting the TCR CDR3 was performed with the HTBI primer set. TCRdb called the multiplex PCR reads again in MiXCR, with one record for every CDR3 protein. The profile shows about 520,000 distinct CDR3 sequences, roughly 20% of them singletons. The sample was blood. Receptor source: a man aged 18 to 30 with Graves' hyperthyroidism.

The rearrangement joins TRBV6-5 to TRBJ1-1; D is possibly TRBD1 (5 bases). Germline loops: CDR1 MNHEY, CDR2 SVGAGI. This CDR3 has 14 amino acids. V was clipped by 2 bases and J by 4 bases, with 11 bases between them. The CDR3 spells CASSYQQGATEAFF. In DNA, the CDR3 is TGTGCCAGCAGTTACCAGCAGGGTGCCACTGAAGCTTTCTTT.

This clonotype was seen at least ten times. This chain joins TRBV12-3 or TRBV12-4 and TRBJ1-3; TRBD1 agrees at 8 bases. The CDR3 spans 15 residues. J was trimmed by 0 bases and V by 6 bases; bases with no gene match: 4. CDR3 nucleotide sequence: TGTGCCAGCAGGGACAGGGAGAACTCTGGAAACACCATATATTTT. As protein: CASRDRENSGNTIYF.

This clonotype was counted between two and nine times. V is TRBV27 and J is TRBJ1-1; TRBD1 matches at 7 bases. The trim removed 4 bases at V and 5 bases at J, leaving 19 bases unmatched. The CDR3 is 18 amino acids. The germline V gene has CDR1 MNHEY and CDR2 SMNVEV (reference sequence). This CDR3 reads CASSSLQISDREGTEAFF. CDR3 DNA: TGTGCCAGCAGTTCCCTCCAAATTTCCGACAGGGAAGGGACTGAAGCTTTCTTT.

In this sample, this clonotype turned up many times. The rearrangement joins TRBV7-9 to TRBJ1-1, with D perhaps matching TRBD1 (5 bases). The CDR3 length is 16 residues. In germline, CDR1 is SEHNR, CDR2 FQNEAQ (reference sequence). V lost 5 bases, J lost 4 bases, and 20 bases lay in between. CDR3 DNA: TGTGCCAGCAGCCCTGATCCAGGGCAAGGCGGCACTGAAGCTTTCTTT. Its protein is CASSPDPGQGGTEAFF.

Ten or more counts support this clonotype. The chain recombines TRBV2 with TRBJ1-5; TRBD1 agrees at 8 bases. This CDR3 comprises 13 residues. The germline V gene encodes CDR1 SNHLY and CDR2 FYNNEI. V dropped 8 bases and J dropped 7; count of bases not matched to a gene: 7. CDR3 region: CASSDREGQPQHF. The CDR3 DNA reads as TGTGCCAGCTCGGACAGGGAAGGACAGCCCCAGCATTTT.

This clonotype was seen at least ten times. The V and J genes are TRBV9 and TRBJ2-5; 9 bases agree with TRBD2. CDR1 and CDR2 (germline): SGDLS, YYNGEE. This CDR3 has 15 residues. After removal of 0 bases from V and 5 bases from J, the junction contained 5 bases not matched to a gene. In nucleotides, the CDR3 is TGTGCCAGCAGCGTAGGTCTAGCGGGGTTTGAGACCCAGTACTTC. This encodes CASSVGLAGFETQYF.

This clonotype has a handful of counts. The V and J genes are TRBV12-3 or TRBV12-4 and TRBJ2-7; 8 positions match TRBD1. The CDR3 is 16 residues long. With 0 bases clipped from V and 2 bases from J, the junction kept 6 bases outside the gene matches. The CDR3 coding sequence is TGTGCCAGCAGTTTAGCATACTTGGGACAGGCCTACGAGCAGTACTTC. It specifies CASSLAYLGQAYEQYF.

About this clonotype: Germline is not matched at one junction end, which may reflect a read error. This chain joins TRBV2 and TRBJ1-5, with TRBD1 identical over 7 bases. This CDR3 is built from 14 residues. Germline V lookup: CDR1 SNHLY, CDR2 FYNNEI. CDR3 sequence: CASSERQGNQPQRF. The CDR3 DNA sequence: TGTGCCAGCAGTGAGAGACAGGGCAATCAGCCCCAGCGTTTT.